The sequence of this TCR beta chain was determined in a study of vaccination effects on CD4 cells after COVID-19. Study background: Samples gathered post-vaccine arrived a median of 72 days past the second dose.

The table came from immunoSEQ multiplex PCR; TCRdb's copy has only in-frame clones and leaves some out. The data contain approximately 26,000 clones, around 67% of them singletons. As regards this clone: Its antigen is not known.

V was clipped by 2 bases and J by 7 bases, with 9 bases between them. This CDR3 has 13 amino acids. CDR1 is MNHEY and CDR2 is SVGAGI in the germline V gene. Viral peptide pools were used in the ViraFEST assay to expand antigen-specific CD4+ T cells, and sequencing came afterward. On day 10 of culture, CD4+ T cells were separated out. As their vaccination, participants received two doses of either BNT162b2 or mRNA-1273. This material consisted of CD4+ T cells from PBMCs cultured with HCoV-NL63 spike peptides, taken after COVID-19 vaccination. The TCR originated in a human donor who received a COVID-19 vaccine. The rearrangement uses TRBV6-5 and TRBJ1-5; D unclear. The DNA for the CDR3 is TGTGCCAGCAGTTACCAGCGAGACCAGCCCCAGCATTTT. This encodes CASSYQRDQPQHF.